This T cell receptor beta chain was captured by sequencing in a study of molecular identifiers for immune sequencing clone quantification. The CDR3 sequence is 15 residues long. V was pared by 5 bases and J by 1 base, with 12 bases between. CDR1 and CDR2 (germline): MNHEY, SVGAGI. This clonotype appeared many times. TCRdb recomputed calls from the PCR reads with MiXCR, one row per CDR3 protein. The sample consists of approximately 90,000 distinct CDR3 sequences, 20% to 25% of them appearing once. The sample consisted of naive CD8+ T cells from blood, with Jurkat cell RNA spiked in. Subset defined: FACS-sorted CD8+CD4-CCR7+CD45RA+ naive T cells. V usage is TRBV6-5 and J usage is TRBJ1-5, with D perhaps matching TRBD1 (5 bases). This clonotype originated in a human donor in good health. Some libraries in this study had Jurkat cell RNA spiked in. The CDR3 protein is CASSPADSSNQPQHF. In DNA, the CDR3 is TGTGCCAGCAGTCCTGCTGACAGCAGCAATCAGCCCCAGCATTTT.